Below are 30 T cell receptor beta chains sequenced from a single sample in a study of T-cell memory formation after mild COVID-19. MiXCR was run by TCRdb on the 5' RACE reads, yielding one entry per CDR3 protein. The sample contains approximately 440,000 distinct CDR3 sequences, roughly 20% of which appear only once. Source material: PBMCs or a T cell subset sorted from them (not recorded which). Every receptor here comes from an adult woman who had mild COVID-19 (a few samples of this study predate the infection). Cell type and time point are not known.

The chain carries TRBV12-2 and TRBJ2-5; TRBD1, the D gene given by the table, was not confirmed from the DNA. TRBV12-2 is marked as a pseudogene. The CDR3 contains 15 residues. The CDR3 here is CASRLIPEGQETQYF. The CDR3, as DNA: TGTGCAAGTCGCTTAATTCCCGAAGGACAAGAGACCCAGTACTTC.

The chain is built from TRBV6-5 and TRBJ2-6; no clear D gene. Germline CDR1 reads MNHEY; CDR2 reads SVGAGI. V shed 4 bases and J shed 4 bases, with 5 bases lying between them. This CDR3 is 13 amino acids long. The CDR3 region has the DNA TGTGCCAGCAGTTCCCCGGGGGCCAACGTCCTGACTTTC. It specifies CASSSPGANVLTF.

Only a few counts were recorded for this clonotype. The rearrangement links TRBV12-3 or TRBV12-4 to TRBJ1-2, with D possibly TRBD1 on 5 matching bases. The CDR3 loop spans 13 amino acids. The V and J ends lost 6 bases and 4 bases respectively, with 12 bases between them. The CDR3 reads CASSAGGPYGYTF. CDR3 bases: TGTGCCAGCAGCGCCGGGGGACCCTATGGCTACACCTTC.

This clonotype was seen ten or more times. V usage is TRBV5-6 and J usage is TRBJ2-4; D might be TRBD2 (5 bases). V was shortened by 4 bases and J by 2 bases, with 13 bases between the two germline ends. Germline loops: CDR1 SGHDT, CDR2 YYEEEE. The CDR3 has 15 amino acids. DNA of the CDR3: TGTGCCAGCAGCCTGGCAGGCGGGTCCAAAAACATTCAGTACTTC. Translating gives CASSLAGGSKNIQYF. The full variable domain, rest sourced from reference TRBV5-6 and TRBJ2-4, is DAGVTQSPTHLIKTRGQQVTLRCSPKSGHDTVSWYQQALGQGPQFIFQYYEEEERQRGNFPDRFSGHQFPNYSSELNVNALLLGDSALYLCASSLAGGSKNIQYFGAGTRLSVL.

This clonotype turned up a few times. This chain links TRBV5-1 with TRBJ2-3; TRBD2 is a possible D gene (5 bases). Germline V lookup: CDR1 SGHRS, CDR2 YFSETQ. The length of the CDR3 is 15 residues. Trimming pared 4 bases from V and 2 bases from J, leaving 14 bases between. The CDR3 reads CASSNGLDDTDTQYF. CDR3 sequence (DNA): TGCGCCAGCAGCAACGGACTGGACGACACAGATACGCAGTATTTT.

This chain uses TRBV6-5 with TRBJ2-7; D is perhaps TRBD1 (6 bases). CDR1 MNHEY and CDR2 SVGAGI come from the germline V gene. Between the trimmed V and J ends, which lost 7 bases and 2 bases, there was a span of 21 bases. The CDR3 runs to 16 residues. CDR3 region: CASTGFRRQETYEQYF. In DNA form, the CDR3 reads TGTGCCAGCACAGGTTTCCGTAGACAGGAAACCTACGAGCAGTACTTC.

In this sample, this clonotype turned up a few times. The chain is built from TRBV11-2 and TRBJ2-1; 11 positions agree with TRBD2. Germline CDR1 is SGHAT and CDR2 is FQNNGV. Losses at the gene ends were 4 bases for V and 5 bases for J; bases not matched to a gene: 7. The CDR3 has 16 residues. The CDR3: CASSSPGSGGDNEQFF. CDR3 nucleotides: TGTGCCAGCAGCTCCCCGGGTAGCGGGGGGGACAATGAGCAGTTCTTC.

The chain uses TRBV27 and TRBJ1-5; D gene ambiguous. V shed 6 bases and J shed 0 bases, with 6 bases lying between them. The CDR3 has 13 amino acids. CDR1 MNHEY and CDR2 SMNVEV come from the germline V gene (reference sequence). The CDR3 bases are TGTGCCAGCAGGTTCAGTAGCAATCAGCCCCAGCATTTT. As protein: CASRFSSNQPQHF.

V and J are TRBV5-1 and TRBJ2-7; TRBD2 matches at 11 bases. The CDR3 runs to 15 residues. CDR1 and CDR2 (germline): SGHRS, YFSETQ. V gave up 5 bases and J gave up 2 bases; unmatched junction bases: 6. The CDR3 reads CASRITSGGTYEQYF. DNA of the CDR3: TGCGCCAGCAGAATCACTAGCGGGGGTACCTACGAGCAGTACTTC.

The V call is TRBV29-1, the J call TRBJ2-7; D gene uncertain. V lost 4 bases, J lost 3 bases, and 7 bases lay in between. The CDR3 loop spans 11 amino acids. CDR1 and CDR2 (germline): SQVTM, ANQGSEA. The CDR3 loop reads CSVALGYEQYF. The DNA for the CDR3 is TGCAGCGTTGCATTGGGCTACGAGCAGTACTTC.

V usage is TRBV12-3 or TRBV12-4 and J usage is TRBJ2-3; 7 nucleotides line up with TRBD2. The CDR3 loop spans 15 amino acids. Germline trimming cut 4 bases from V and 0 bases from J; bases unmatched to any gene: 4. CDR3 bases: TGTGCCAGCAGTTCTCGAGCGGGAAGCACAGATACGCAGTATTTT. As protein: CASSSRAGSTDTQYF.

This clonotype turned up a few times. The gene calls are TRBV9 and TRBJ2-2; D uncertain. Germline assignment: CDR1 SGDLS and CDR2 YYNGEE. The CDR3 is 14 amino acids. Trimming took off 0 bases at V and 5 bases at J, with 8 bases between the two ends. The chain's CDR3 is CASSVADRTGELFF. For the CDR3, the DNA is TGTGCCAGCAGCGTAGCCGATCGAACCGGGGAGCTGTTTTTT.

The sample holds a few counts of this clonotype. The chain is built from TRBV5-1 and TRBJ1-4; D not certain. Trimming cost V 1 base and J 0 bases, with 7 bases left between them. The CDR3 contains 15 residues. Germline assignment: CDR1 SGHRS and CDR2 YFSETQ. The CDR3 nucleotides are TGCGCCAGCAGCTTGACAATTGCAACTAATGAAAAACTGTTTTTT. Protein product: CASSLTIATNEKLFF.

This clonotype has just a few counts. V is TRBV29-1 and J is TRBJ2-1; weak D call: TRBD1 (6 bases). V lost 4 bases and J lost 8, with 15 bases in between. Germline CDR1 and CDR2: SQVTM and ANQGSEA. The CDR3 runs 13 residues. The CDR3 sequence is CSVVGAPVDEQFF. CDR3 sequence (DNA): TGCAGCGTTGTGGGGGCGCCGGTCGATGAGCAGTTCTTC.

The chain recombines TRBV7-9 with TRBJ2-7, with 12 bases fitting TRBD2. Looked up from germline, CDR1 is SEHNR and CDR2 is FQNEAQ (reference sequence). V lost 8 bases and J lost 4; bases outside the gene matches: 12. The CDR3 extends over 16 amino acids. CDR3: CASGPPTSGRWYEQYF. The DNA of the CDR3 is TGTGCCAGCGGCCCCCCAACTAGCGGGAGGTGGTACGAGCAGTACTTC.

The V call is TRBV2, the J call TRBJ1-6; a possible D gene is TRBD1 (6 bases). V dropped 2 bases and J dropped 9 bases, with 11 bases sitting between them. The germline gives CDR1 SNHLY, CDR2 FYNNEI. The CDR3 consists of 14 residues. This chain's CDR3 is CASSERQVSSPLHF. CDR3 DNA sequence: TGTGCCAGCAGTGAAAGACAGGTTTCTTCACCCCTCCACTTT. Together with reference TRBV2 and TRBJ1-6, the CDR3 gives the full variable domain: EPEVTQTPSHQVTQMGQEVILRCVPISNHLYFYWYRQILGQKVEFLVSFYNNEISEKSEIFDDQFSVERPDGSNFTLKIRSTKLEDSAMYFCASSERQVSSPLHFGNGTRLTVT.

V is TRBV5-6 and J is TRBJ1-1; D may be TRBD1 (5 bases). Germline CDR1 and CDR2: SGHDT and YYEEEE. CDR3 length: 15 residues. Deletions cut 4 bases from V and 1 base from J, with 14 bases between. The CDR3 coding sequence is TGTGCCAGCAGCCCCAGGTGGGACGGGAACACTGAAGCTTTCTTT. Protein: CASSPRWDGNTEAFF.

This clonotype was counted between two and nine times. This chain links TRBV29-1 with TRBJ1-2; maybe TRBD1 (6 bases). The V and J ends lost 7 bases and 8 bases respectively, with 20 bases between them. The V gene's germline CDR1 is SQVTM and CDR2 ANQGSEA. The CDR3 extends over 13 amino acids. The CDR3 spells CSDFSVSRGGYTF. CDR3 bases: TGCAGCGACTTCTCAGTCTCCAGGGGCGGCTACACCTTC.

The sample holds a few counts of this clonotype. The chain carries TRBV9 and TRBJ2-3; 10 nucleotides align to TRBD2. Trimming at V came to 4 bases and at J to 4 bases, leaving 6 bases not matched to a gene. Per germline, CDR1 SGDLS and CDR2 YYNGEE. The CDR3 is made up of 15 amino acids. The DNA for the CDR3 is TGTGCCAGCAGCTCACCAGCGGGAGGGGCAGATACGCAGTATTTT. Translation: CASSSPAGGADTQYF.

J is TRBJ1-1 and V is TRBV5-1; maybe TRBD1 (5 bases). V lost 7 bases to trimming and J lost 4 bases, with 20 bases between them. Germline assignment: CDR1 SGHRS and CDR2 YFSETQ. The CDR3 covers 15 residues. DNA of the CDR3: TGCGCCAGCCTCCCCACCCAGGGCGCGGCCACTGAAGCTTTCTTT. Protein: CASLPTQGAATEAFF.

The V gene is TRBV4-1, the J gene TRBJ1-5, with a possible D match to TRBD1 (6 bases). The CDR3 length is 18 residues. CDR1 and CDR2 (germline): MGHRA, YSYEKL. V lost 4 bases to trimming and J lost 0 bases, with 19 bases between them. CDR3 residues: CASSRVTGAGVSNQPQHF. The CDR3 DNA is TGCGCCAGCAGCCGTGTAACGGGCGCAGGGGTTAGCAATCAGCCCCAGCATTTT.

The rearrangement links TRBV6-5 to TRBJ2-7, with D perhaps given as TRBD1 or TRBD2 (5 bases each). CDR1 is MNHEY, CDR2 SVGAGI, per germline. The CDR3 spans 13 residues. Trimming cost V 8 bases and J 5 bases, with 16 bases left between them. Written as DNA, the CDR3 is TGTGCCAGCTCTATCGGGGCATCAGACGAGCAGTACTTC. It encodes CASSIGASDEQYF.

This chain uses TRBV4-3 with TRBJ2-7; perhaps TRBD2 as D (6 bases). Germline V CDR1 and CDR2: LGHNA, YSLEER. The ends were cut back, 1 base at V and 6 bases at J, with 25 bases in the middle. The CDR3 runs to 18 residues. For the CDR3, the DNA is TGCGCCAGCAGCCAAGGAAAGAATAAGAGACTAGGATTAGCCGAGCAGTACTTC. Translation gives CASSQGKNKRLGLAEQYF.

There are a few counts of this clonotype. The chain combines TRBV20-1 with TRBJ2-1, with D possibly being TRBD2 (6 bases). This CDR3 is built from 15 residues. V was cut by 1 base and J by 6 bases, with 16 bases left in between. CDR1 and CDR2 from the germline V gene are DFQATT and SNEGSKA (reference sequence). CDR3 region: CSARGVGRRINEQFF. The CDR3 DNA is TGCAGTGCTAGAGGGGTCGGGAGAAGAATCAATGAGCAGTTCTTC.

This clonotype was detected many times. The DNA for the CDR3 is TGCGCCAGCCGAGTGGGACAGGGGACGAATGAGCAGTTCTTC. Translating it yields CASRVGQGTNEQFF. The chain links TRBV5-1 to TRBJ2-1; 10 bases agree with TRBD1. The junction had 8 bases not matched to a gene; V was cut back by 7 bases and J by 7 bases. CDR3 size: 14 residues. Germline-derived CDR1 and CDR2 are SGHRS and YFSETQ.

This clonotype was recorded only once. The chain couples TRBV4-3 to TRBJ2-3; D not resolved. Germline CDR1 reads LGHNA; CDR2 reads YSLEER. There are 14 residues in the CDR3. The V and J ends lost 0 bases and 0 bases respectively, with 4 bases between them. CDR3 loop: CASSQDPSTDTQYF. The CDR3 DNA sequence: TGCGCCAGCAGCCAAGACCCTAGCACAGATACGCAGTATTTT.

This chain connects TRBV14 to TRBJ1-1; D may be TRBD1 (5 bases). Trimming removed 2 bases from V and 6 bases from J, with 10 bases in between. Germline CDR1 is SGHDN and CDR2 is FVKESK. The CDR3 spans 13 residues. CDR3: CASSQYGGAEAFF. In nucleotides, the CDR3 is TGTGCCAGCAGCCAATATGGGGGAGCTGAAGCTTTCTTT. The whole variable domain, remainder taken from reference TRBV14 and TRBJ1-1, is EAGVTQFPSHSVIEKGQTVTLRCDPISGHDNLYWYRRVMGKEIKFLLHFVKESKQDESGMPNNRFLAERTGGTYSTLKVQPAELEDSGVYFCASSQYGGAEAFFGQGTRLTVV.

This clonotype was detected a few times. The CDR3 spells CATGGASSNQPQHF. Here the CDR3 DNA reads TGTGCCACCGGGGGGGCTTCTAGCAATCAGCCCCAGCATTTT. This chain joins TRBV24-1 and TRBJ1-5; tentatively, D is TRBD1 (6 bases). Germline CDR1 KGHDR, CDR2 SFDVKD. This CDR3 has 14 residues. V lost 9 bases and J 0 bases, leaving 11 bases between the germline ends.

This clonotype has only a few counts. The chain joins TRBV6-6 to TRBJ1-5; a possible D gene is TRBD1 (5 bases). This CDR3 contains 15 residues. Germline V gene sequence: CDR1 MNHNY, CDR2 SVGAGI (reference sequence). Trimming cost V 8 bases and J 2 bases, with 16 bases left between them. CDR3: CASHVGPWGNQPQHF. The CDR3 bases are TGTGCCAGCCACGTGGGGCCTTGGGGCAATCAGCCCCAGCATTTT.

The chain has TRBV5-1 and TRBJ2-2, with 7 bases lining up with TRBD2. This CDR3 region has 19 residues. The germline V gene encodes CDR1 SGHRS and CDR2 YFSETQ. V lost 2 bases and J lost 0; bases outside the gene matches: 13. CDR3 in amino acids: CASSFPPSSGRANTGELFF. The CDR3 DNA reads as TGCGCCAGCAGCTTCCCCCCCTCGTCGGGGAGGGCGAACACCGGGGAGCTGTTTTTT.